The present T cell receptor beta chain was sequenced within a study of T cell clusters in autoimmune cytopenias. TRB rearrangements were amplified by touch-down multiplex PCR with mixed TRB-A/B primers. TCRdb re-called the multiplex PCR reads and gives one entry per CDR3 protein, without DNA. The listing contains roughly 6,200 distinct CDR3 sequences. TRB amplification used approximately 250 ng of peripheral blood genomic DNA. Study-wide points: Healthy donors had around 3.1-fold more exclusive TRB clusters than active autoimmune hepatitis patients.

This CDR3 is built from 16 residues. Germline-derived CDR1 and CDR2 are SGHKS and YYEKEE (reference sequence). By frequency, this clonotype is medium-sized (0.01 to 0.1%). Its antigen remains unknown. These same data were also listed under a study on T cell repertoires in aging, cancer and after chemotherapy.

Material: peripheral blood. V gene TRBV5-5 combines with J gene TRBJ2-1; there is no DNA to check the TCRdb D call of TRBD1. This receptor was taken from a human donor in good health. The CDR3 region is CASSPNGAGSYNEQFF.